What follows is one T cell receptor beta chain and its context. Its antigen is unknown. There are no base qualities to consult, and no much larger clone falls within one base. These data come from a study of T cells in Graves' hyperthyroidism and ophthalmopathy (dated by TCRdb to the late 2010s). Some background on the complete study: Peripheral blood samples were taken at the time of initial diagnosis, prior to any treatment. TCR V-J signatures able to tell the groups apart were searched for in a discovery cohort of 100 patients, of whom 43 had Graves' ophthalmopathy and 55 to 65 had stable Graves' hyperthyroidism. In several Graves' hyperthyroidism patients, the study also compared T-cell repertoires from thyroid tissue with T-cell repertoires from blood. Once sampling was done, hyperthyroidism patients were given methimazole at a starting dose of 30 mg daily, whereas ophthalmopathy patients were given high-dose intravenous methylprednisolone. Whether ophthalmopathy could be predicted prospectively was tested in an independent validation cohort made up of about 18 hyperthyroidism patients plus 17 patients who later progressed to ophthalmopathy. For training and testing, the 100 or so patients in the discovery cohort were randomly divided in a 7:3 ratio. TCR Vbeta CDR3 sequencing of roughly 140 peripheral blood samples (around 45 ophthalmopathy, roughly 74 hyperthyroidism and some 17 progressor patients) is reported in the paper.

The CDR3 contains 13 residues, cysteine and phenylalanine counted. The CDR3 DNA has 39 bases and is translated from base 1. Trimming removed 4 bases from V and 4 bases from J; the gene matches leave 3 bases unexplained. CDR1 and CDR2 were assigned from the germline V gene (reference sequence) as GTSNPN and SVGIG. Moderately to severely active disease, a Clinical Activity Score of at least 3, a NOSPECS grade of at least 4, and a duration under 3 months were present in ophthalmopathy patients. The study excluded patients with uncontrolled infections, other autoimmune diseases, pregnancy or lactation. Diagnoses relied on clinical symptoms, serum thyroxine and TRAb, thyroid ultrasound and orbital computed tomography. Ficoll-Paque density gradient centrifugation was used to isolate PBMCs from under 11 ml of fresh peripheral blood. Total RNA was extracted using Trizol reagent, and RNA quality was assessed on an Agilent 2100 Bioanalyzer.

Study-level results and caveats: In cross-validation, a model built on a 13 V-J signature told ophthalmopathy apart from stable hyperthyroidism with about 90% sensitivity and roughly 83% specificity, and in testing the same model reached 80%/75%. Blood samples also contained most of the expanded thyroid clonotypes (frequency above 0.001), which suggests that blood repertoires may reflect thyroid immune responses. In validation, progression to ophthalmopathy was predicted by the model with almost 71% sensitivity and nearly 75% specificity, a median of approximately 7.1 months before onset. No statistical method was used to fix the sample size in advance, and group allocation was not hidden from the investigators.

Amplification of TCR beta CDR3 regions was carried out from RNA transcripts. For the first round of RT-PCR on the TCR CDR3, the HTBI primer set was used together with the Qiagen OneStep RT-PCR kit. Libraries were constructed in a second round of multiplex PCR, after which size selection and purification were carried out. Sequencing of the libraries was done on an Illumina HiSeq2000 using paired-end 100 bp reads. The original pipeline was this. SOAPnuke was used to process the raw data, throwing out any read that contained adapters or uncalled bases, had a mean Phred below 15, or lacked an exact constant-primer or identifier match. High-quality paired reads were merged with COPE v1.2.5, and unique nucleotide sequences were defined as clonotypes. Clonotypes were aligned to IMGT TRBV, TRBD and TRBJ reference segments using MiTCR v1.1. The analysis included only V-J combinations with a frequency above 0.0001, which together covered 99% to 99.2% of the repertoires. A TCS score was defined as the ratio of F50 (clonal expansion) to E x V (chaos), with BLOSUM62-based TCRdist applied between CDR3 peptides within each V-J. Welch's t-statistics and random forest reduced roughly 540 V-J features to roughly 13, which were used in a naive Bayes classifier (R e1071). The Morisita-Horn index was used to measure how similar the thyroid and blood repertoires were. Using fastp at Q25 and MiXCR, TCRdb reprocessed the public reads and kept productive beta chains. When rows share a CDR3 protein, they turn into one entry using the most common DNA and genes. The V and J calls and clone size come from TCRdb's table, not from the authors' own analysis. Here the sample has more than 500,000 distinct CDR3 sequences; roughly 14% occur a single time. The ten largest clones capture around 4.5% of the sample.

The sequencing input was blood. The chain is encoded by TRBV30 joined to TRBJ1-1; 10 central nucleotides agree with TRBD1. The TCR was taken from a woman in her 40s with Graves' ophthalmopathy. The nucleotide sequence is TGTGCCTGGACCGGGGACAGGGGCACTGAAGCTTTCTTT. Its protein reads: CAWTGDRGTEAFF. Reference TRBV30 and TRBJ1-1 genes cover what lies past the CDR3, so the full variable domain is SQTIHQWPATLVQPVGSPLSLECTVEGTSNPNLYWYRQAAGRGLQLLFYSVGIGQISSEVPQNLSASRPQDRQFILSSKKLLLSDSGFYLCAWTGDRGTEAFFGQGTRLTVV.